What follows are 27 T cell receptor beta chains derived from one specimen sequenced in a study of T cells expressing NK-cell markers. TCRdb re-called the 5' RACE reads; one entry per CDR3 protein, DNA not given. Here the sample table reports approximately 460,000 distinct CDR3 sequences. Sequencing was done on a sample of blood T cells: a sorted CD56 or NKG2C T cell subset, CD4+ or CD8+ T cells, or bulk PBMC T cells (not recorded which). The receptor set was obtained from a woman between 18 and 69 years old in good health.

V usage is TRBV28 and J usage is TRBJ1-4; TCRdb's D call of TRBD1 is untestable without DNA. The CDR3 is 14 residues long. Per germline, CDR1 MDHEN and CDR2 SYDVKM. CDR3 loop: CASSSSGANEKLFF.

The chain joins TRBV15 to TRBJ2-5. Germline lookup yields CDR1 LNHNV and CDR2 YYDKDF (reference sequence). This CDR3 spans 12 amino acids. The chain's CDR3 is CATSRVQETQYF.

The chain couples TRBV7-9 to TRBJ1-3. The CDR3 consists of 14 residues. Germline CDR1 SEHNR, CDR2 FQNEAQ (reference sequence). The CDR3 spells CASTGEGYGNTIYF.

The chain is built from TRBV3-1 and TRBJ2-1; TCRdb names TRBD2, which stays unverified in the absence of DNA. Germline V gene lookup returns CDR1 LGHDT and CDR2 YNNKEL (reference sequence). The length of the CDR3 is 15 residues. The CDR3 spells CASSQDWLAGNEQFF.

CDR3 sequence reads: CASRAGYSTDTQYF. The rearrangement uses TRBV28 and TRBJ2-3; TCRdb selects TRBD2, and the lack of DNA leaves this call unchecked. The CDR3 is made up of 14 amino acids. Germline assignment: CDR1 MDHEN and CDR2 SYDVKM.

The chain recombines TRBV12-3 or TRBV12-4 with TRBJ1-2; TCRdb's assignment of TRBD1 cannot be checked, as there is no DNA. There are 15 residues in the CDR3. CDR3 in amino acids: CASSPRQGASYGYTF.

J is TRBJ1-1 and V is TRBV10-3; TCRdb returns TRBD1, unconfirmable since there is no DNA. The CDR3 totals 15 residues. Germline V gene sequence: CDR1 ENHRY, CDR2 SYGVKD. CDR3 in amino acids: CAIRISGDRNTEAFF.

The genes are TRBV18 and TRBJ2-1; the D gene TCRdb calls, TRBD2, cannot be checked with no DNA. The CDR3 loop spans 21 amino acids. CDR1 is KGHSH and CDR2 is LQKENI in the germline V gene. The CDR3 sequence is CASSLRGGTSGRSHSYNEQFF. The entire variable domain, with the rest obtained from reference TRBV18 and TRBJ2-1, is as follows: NAGVMQNPRHLVRRRGQEARLRCSPMKGHSHVYWYRQLPEEGLKFMVYLQKENIIDESGMPKERFSAEFPKEGPSILRIQQVVRGDSAAYFCASSLRGGTSGRSHSYNEQFFGPGTRLTVL.

The rearrangement links TRBV11-2 to TRBJ1-5. CDR3 length: 13 residues. Looked up from germline, CDR1 is SGHAT and CDR2 is FQNNGV. The CDR3 sequence is CASSLGEHQPQHF.

V usage is TRBV28 and J usage is TRBJ1-4; TCRdb selects TRBD1, and the lack of DNA leaves this call unchecked. Germline CDR1 and CDR2: MDHEN and SYDVKM. This CDR3 is built from 15 residues. The CDR3 spells CASTYTGTGDEKLFF.

This chain connects TRBV5-8 to TRBJ2-3. Germline V gives CDR1 SGHTS, CDR2 YDEGEE. This CDR3 comprises 13 residues. The CDR3 sequence is CASTLGRTDTQYF.

The genes are TRBV6-4 and TRBJ1-5. Germline CDR1 MRHNA, CDR2 SNTAGT. The CDR3 is 12 amino acids. CDR3: CARRTGNQPQHF.

The chain recombines TRBV5-1 with TRBJ1-6; TCRdb selects TRBD1, and the lack of DNA leaves this call unchecked. This CDR3 has 13 amino acids. Germline V gives CDR1 SGHRS, CDR2 YFSETQ. CDR3 residues: CASSAQGDSPLHF.

This chain links TRBV4-3 with TRBJ2-2; no DNA is available, so the TRBD2 call from TCRdb remains unchecked. CDR1 and CDR2 (germline): LGHNA, YSLEER. The CDR3 runs 13 residues. Here the CDR3 reads CASSPRSDGELFF.

The chain combines TRBV20-1 with TRBJ2-4; TCRdb indicates TRBD1, and absent DNA this call remains unverified. There are 15 residues in the CDR3. Per the germline V gene, CDR1 is DFQATT and CDR2 is SNEGSKA (reference sequence). CDR3 region: CSVQGTGLAKNIQYF.

This CDR3 reads CASTLTSGTYNEQFF. The J gene is TRBJ2-1, the V gene TRBV12-3 or TRBV12-4; checking the TCRdb D call of TRBD2 is not possible without DNA. The CDR3 loop spans 15 amino acids.

This chain links TRBV3-1 with TRBJ2-2. The CDR3 covers 14 residues. The V gene's germline CDR1 is LGHDT and CDR2 YNNKEL (reference sequence). CDR3 region: CASTQVLAVGELFF.

The chain carries TRBV29-1 and TRBJ1-1. Germline V lookup: CDR1 SQVTM, CDR2 ANQGSEA. This CDR3 is built from 15 residues. CDR3 protein: CSVEGDRGGLSEAFF.

This chain connects TRBV6-5 to TRBJ2-3; TCRdb designates TRBD2, a call that cannot be tested without DNA. The CDR3 loop spans 17 amino acids. The germline V gene encodes CDR1 MNHEY and CDR2 SVGAGI. The CDR3 region is CASSSRLAGYARDTQYF.

This chain links TRBV27 with TRBJ2-1. The CDR3 has 13 residues. Germline CDR1 is MNHEY and CDR2 is SMNVEV (reference sequence). CDR3 amino acids: CASSLVSRSEQFF.

The chain employs TRBV13 and TRBJ2-1; there is no DNA to check the TCRdb D call of TRBD2. This CDR3 contains 15 residues. The germline gives CDR1 PRHDT, CDR2 FYEKMQ (reference sequence). The CDR3 region is CASSTWTSGYNEQFF.

The V gene is TRBV7-2, the J gene TRBJ2-1; the TCRdb call, TRBD2, lacks DNA for checking. Per the germline V gene, CDR1 is SGHTA and CDR2 is FQGNSA. The CDR3 length is 15 residues. This chain's CDR3 is CASSLGRTSPHEQFF. The entire variable domain, with the rest obtained from reference TRBV7-2 and TRBJ2-1, is as follows: GAGVSQSPSNKVTEKGKDVELRCDPISGHTALYWYRQSLGQGLEFLIYFQGNSAPDKSGLPSDRFSAERTGGSVSTLTIQRTQQEDSAVYLCASSLGRTSPHEQFFGPGTRLTVL.

The chain links TRBV20-1 to TRBJ2-7; TCRdb's assignment of TRBD2 cannot be checked, as there is no DNA. Germline assignment: CDR1 DFQATT and CDR2 SNEGSKA (reference sequence). The CDR3 extends over 18 amino acids. CDR3 amino acids: CSARGHPRKRESSYEQYF.

The chain uses TRBV4-3 and TRBJ1-1. Germline V gene lookup returns CDR1 LGHNA and CDR2 YSLEER. The CDR3 runs 16 residues. The CDR3 is CASSQDRADMNTEAFF.

The chain carries TRBV4-3 and TRBJ1-5. Germline values: CDR1 LGHNA, CDR2 YSLEER. The CDR3 covers 16 residues. This chain's CDR3 is CASSQDRVGSNQPQHF.

This rearrangement joins TRBV10-3 to TRBJ1-1; TCRdb gives TRBD1 as the D gene, but with no DNA this cannot be confirmed. The CDR3 is 13 residues long. CDR1 ENHRY and CDR2 SYGVKD come from the germline V gene. Here the CDR3 reads CAISETGETEAFF.

The chain couples TRBV10-3 to TRBJ2-5; as DNA is missing, the TRBD2 call by TCRdb cannot be tested. Germline V gene sequence: CDR1 ENHRY, CDR2 SYGVKD. The CDR3 has 15 amino acids. The CDR3 spells CAISESGARLETQYF.